Shown below are 18 T cell receptor beta chains from a single sample sequenced in a study of beta chain features in type 1 diabetes. Sequencing targeted expressed TCRB transcripts, as all isolated RNA had been reverse transcribed. The method was immunoSEQ multiplex PCR; TCRdb's version includes in-frame clones alone and lacks a portion of them. The data hold around 430,000 clones, with about 30% observed a single time. The sequenced material came from naive CD4+ T cells from blood. These receptors were obtained from a man aged 18 to 29 in good health.

The V and J genes are TRBV30 and TRBJ2-1, with 7 bases fitting TRBD1. In germline, CDR1 is GTSNPN, CDR2 SVGIG (reference sequence). V shed 0 bases, J shed 4 bases, and the junction held 6 bases outside the gene matches. The CDR3 sequence is 15 residues long. CDR3 DNA: TGTGCCTGGAGTGTAAGACAGGGCCTATACAATGAGCAGTTCTTC. Translation: CAWSVRQGLYNEQFF.

This clone appeared a single time. This chain's CDR3 is CASSSTGLGQPQHF. The CDR3 coding sequence is TGTGCCAGCAGCTCCACAGGGTTGGGGCAGCCCCAGCATTTT. The chain employs TRBV7-9 and TRBJ1-5, with D maybe TRBD1 (6 bases). The germline V gene encodes CDR1 SEHNR and CDR2 FQNEAQ (reference sequence). V was clipped by 4 bases and J by 7 bases, with 14 bases between them. The CDR3 covers 14 residues.

J is TRBJ2-7 and V is TRBV7-2; a weak D match, TRBD1 (6 bases). The CDR3 runs to 15 residues. V was shortened by 2 bases and J by 3 bases, with 14 bases between the two germline ends. Germline assignment: CDR1 SGHTA and CDR2 FQGNSA. DNA of the CDR3: TGTGCCAGCAGCTTATTTGGGGGCGCCAACTACGAGCAGTACTTC. Its protein is CASSLFGGANYEQYF.

Regarding this clone: The CDR3 carries no conserved terminal phenylalanine or tryptophan, so it likely arises from a read error. No DNA is shown, since the ends of the CDR3 on it are uncertain; the CDR3 is the one TCRdb lists. The J gene is TRBJ2-7, the V gene TRBV4-2. The CDR3 numbers 13 amino acids, ends counted. In germline, CDR1 is LGHNA, CDR2 YNFKEQ. CDR3 in amino acids: CASSQDLLGPLGL.

This clone was seen a handful of times. V is TRBV7-2 and J is TRBJ2-3; unclear D gene. V shed 6 bases and J shed 2 bases, with 9 bases lying between them. Germline values: CDR1 SGHTA, CDR2 FQGNSA. CDR3 length: 13 amino acids. CDR3 DNA: TGTGCCAGCAGTTCATCTTACACAGATACGCAGTATTTT. This gives the protein CASSSSYTDTQYF.

This clone was picked up a small number of times. The chain combines TRBV30 with TRBJ2-6; D unresolved. CDR3 length: 14 amino acids. V was clipped by 3 bases and J by 0 bases, with 6 bases between them. Germline V gene sequence: CDR1 GTSNPN, CDR2 SVGIG (reference sequence). The CDR3 reads CAWRRYSGANVLTF. The CDR3 nucleotides read TGTGCCTGGAGGCGGTACTCTGGGGCCAACGTCCTGACTTTC.

This clone has just a few counts. One junction end disagrees with the germline gene, perhaps due to a read error. The rearrangement uses TRBV2 and TRBJ1-4; 7 positions match TRBD1. This CDR3 has 14 amino acids. Germline CDR1 reads SNHLY; CDR2 reads FYNNEI. CDR3 nucleotide sequence: TGTGCCAGCAGGGAAGGGACAGTAGTTGAAAAACTGTTTTTT. Amino acid sequence: CASREGTVVEKLFF.

This clone showed up just a few times. The chain recombines TRBV5-4 with TRBJ2-7; D uncertain. Per germline, CDR1 SGHNT and CDR2 YYREEE (reference sequence). This CDR3 has 14 residues. Trimming pared 0 bases from V and 2 bases from J, leaving 9 bases between. The DNA of the CDR3 is TGTGCCAGCAGCTTGGGTCCCGCGACCTACGAGCAGTACTTC. Its translation: CASSLGPATYEQYF.

The chain combines TRBV4-3 with TRBJ2-7, with TRBD1 as a possible D gene (6 bases). The CDR3 covers 15 residues. V lost 3 bases and J 3 bases, leaving 15 bases between the germline ends. CDR1 and CDR2 from the germline V gene are LGHNA and YSLEER. CDR3 sequence: CASSQGPDSFYEQYF. The CDR3 DNA sequence: TGCGCCAGCAGCCAGGGGCCGGACAGCTTCTACGAGCAGTACTTC.

This clone was seen only a few times. This chain joins TRBV18 and TRBJ2-5, with D possibly being TRBD1 (5 bases). The CDR3 length is 13 residues. V lost 5 bases and J lost 4, with 11 bases in between. The V gene's germline CDR1 is KGHSH and CDR2 LQKENI. CDR3 region: CASSRGGGETQYF. The CDR3, as DNA: TGTGCCAGCTCAAGGGGTGGTGGAGAGACCCAGTACTTC.

This clone was detected a few times. The rearrangement links TRBV11-1 to TRBJ2-1; TRBD2 matches at 8 bases. Trimming at V came to 0 bases and at J to 8 bases, leaving 6 bases not matched to a gene. The CDR3 has 15 amino acids. In germline, CDR1 is SGHAT, CDR2 FQDESV (reference sequence). CDR3 nucleotide sequence: TGTGCCAGCAGCTTAGCGCTAGCGGGCAAGGATGAGCAGTTCTTC. It yields the protein CASSLALAGKDEQFF.

The V call is TRBV30, the J call TRBJ2-3; no clear D. The CDR3 extends over 14 amino acids. Germline CDR1 is GTSNPN and CDR2 is SVGIG (reference sequence). V lost 3 bases to trimming and J lost 2 bases, with 12 bases between them. CDR3 DNA: TGTGCCTGGAGCGGTGGACGGATCACAGATACGCAGTATTTT. Its translation is CAWSGGRITDTQYF.

The V and J genes are TRBV30 and TRBJ2-7; D gene uncertain. The CDR3 covers 13 residues. Germline V gene lookup returns CDR1 GTSNPN and CDR2 SVGIG (reference sequence). V lost 2 bases, J lost 6 bases, and 14 bases lay in between. The CDR3 reads CAWSPSSDAEQYF. CDR3 bases: TGTGCCTGGAGTCCCTCCTCGGACGCCGAGCAGTACTTC. Combining the CDR3 with reference TRBV30 and TRBJ2-7 gives the whole variable domain SQTIHQWPATLVQPVGSPLSLECTVEGTSNPNLYWYRQAAGRGLQLLFYSVGIGQISSEVPQNLSASRPQDRQFILSSKKLLLSDSGFYLCAWSPSSDAEQYFGPGTRLTVT.

The sample holds one count of this clone. The CDR3: CASSLSDRGDYGYTF. The CDR3 coding sequence is TGTGCCAGCAGTTTATCGGACAGGGGGGACTATGGCTACACCTTC. The chain carries TRBV27 and TRBJ1-2, with 10 bases identical to TRBD1. Germline-derived CDR1 and CDR2 are MNHEY and SMNVEV (reference sequence). The CDR3 is 15 residues long. V shed 0 bases and J 3 bases; nucleotides not matched to a gene: 1.

Comments on this clone: At one boundary the junction diverges from the germline segment, which might be a read error. V and J are TRBV7-2 and TRBJ2-1, with TRBD2 identical over 15 bases. The germline gives CDR1 SGHTA, CDR2 FQGNSA. This CDR3 spans 14 amino acids. DNA of the CDR3: TGTGCCAGCAGCTTAGGGACTAGCGGGAGGGCCGCTATCTTC. It encodes CASSLGTSGRAAIF.

The gene calls are TRBV7-8 and TRBJ2-1; 15 positions agree with TRBD2. J lost 0 bases, V lost 0 bases, and 9 bases had no gene match. Germline CDR1 is SGHVS and CDR2 is FQNEAQ. The CDR3 is 21 residues long. This CDR3 is CASSLAPRTSGRASSYNEQFF. CDR3 bases: TGTGCCAGCAGCTTAGCGCCCCGGACTAGCGGGAGGGCGAGCTCCTACAATGAGCAGTTCTTC.

This clone was seen a handful of times. The genes are TRBV30 and TRBJ1-2; 8 bases are shared with TRBD1. The CDR3 length is 13 residues. Per germline, CDR1 GTSNPN and CDR2 SVGIG (reference sequence). V lost 8 bases, J lost 4 bases, and 9 bases stayed unmatched. The CDR3 DNA reads as TGTGCCACCTCGGCAGGGGGCCCCTATGGCTACACCTTC. Protein: CATSAGGPYGYTF. Full variable domain (outside the CDR3, taken from reference TRBV30 and TRBJ1-2): SQTIHQWPATLVQPVGSPLSLECTVEGTSNPNLYWYRQAAGRGLQLLFYSVGIGQISSEVPQNLSASRPQDRQFILSSKKLLLSDSGFYLCATSAGGPYGYTFGSGTRLTVV.

Written as DNA, the CDR3 is TGTGCCAGCAGCTTAGCTTGGGCCTCTGGGGCCAACGTCCTGACTTTC. It translates to CASSLAWASGANVLTF. This chain uses TRBV7-2 with TRBJ2-6, with unresolved D. The V and J ends lost 0 bases and 0 bases respectively, with 6 bases between them. The CDR3 covers 16 residues. CDR1 and CDR2 from the germline V gene are SGHTA and FQGNSA.